The clone carrying this TCR beta chain was picked up many times. What it binds is unknown. The germline V gene encodes CDR1 SGHVS and CDR2 FNYEAQ. The germline V and J ends were trimmed by 5 bases and 7 bases, with 21 bases remaining between them. CDR3 length: 15 residues. TCRdb recomputed calls from the reads with MiXCR, one row per CDR3 protein. The table lists around 530,000 distinct CDR3 sequences, about 15% of them singletons. The data were taken from a study of T cell repertoires in cytomegalovirus infection. Overall study context: Based on public TCR beta signatures, there were indications of CMV infection and of a matching HLA type. General study points: CMV-specific HLA-C-restricted TCR beta clonotypes dominated the ex vivo response. Summed frequency of shared TCR beta families picked out CMV carriers who also had the relevant HLA.

This TCR came from a human donor in good health (CMV status not recorded). Some clones in this sample may be carry-over from other donors' samples. Input material: CD8+ T cells from PBMCs. The chain carries TRBV7-6 and TRBJ2-7, with D perhaps TRBD1 (7 bases). DNA of the CDR3: TGTGCCAGCAGCCGGGGGACAGACGACCTCTGGGAGCAGTACTTC. Translated, it gives CASSRGTDDLWEQYF. Using reference TRBV7-6 and TRBJ2-7 for the parts outside the CDR3, the full variable domain is GAGVSQSPRYKVTKRGQDVALRCDPISGHVSLYWYRQALGQGPEFLTYFNYEAQQDKSGLPNDRFSAERPEGSISTLTIQRTEQRDSAMYRCASSRGTDDLWEQYFGPGTRLTVT.